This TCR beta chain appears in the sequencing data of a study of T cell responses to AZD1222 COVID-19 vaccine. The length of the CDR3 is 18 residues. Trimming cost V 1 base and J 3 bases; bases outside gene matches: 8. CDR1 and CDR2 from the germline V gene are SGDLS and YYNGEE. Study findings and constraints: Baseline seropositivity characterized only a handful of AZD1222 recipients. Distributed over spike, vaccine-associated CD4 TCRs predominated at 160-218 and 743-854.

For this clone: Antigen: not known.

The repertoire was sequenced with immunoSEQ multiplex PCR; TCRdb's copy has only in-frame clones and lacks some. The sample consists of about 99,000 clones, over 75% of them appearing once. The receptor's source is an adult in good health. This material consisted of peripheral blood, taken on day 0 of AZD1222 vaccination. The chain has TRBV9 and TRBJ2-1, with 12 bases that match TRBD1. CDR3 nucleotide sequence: TGTGCCAGCAGCGTAAGTCCCGGGACAGGGGGCAGCTACAATGAGCAGTTCTTC. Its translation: CASSVSPGTGGSYNEQFF.